Following are 29 T cell receptor beta chains from one sample sequenced in a study of spatial heterogeneity in lung cancer. Time point here: blood at routine non-recurrence follow-up after resection. Via MiXCR, TCRdb re-called the 5' RACE reads, giving one row per CDR3 protein. The sample comprises 1,400 or so distinct CDR3 sequences, roughly 50% of which are singletons, and about 7.8% rests with the top ten. Material: PBMCs, obtained at follow-up. All receptors derive from a female donor with early-stage non-small cell lung cancer.

With regard to this clonotype: This beta chain slipped into a library made for alpha chains as a stray read, so its size is not meaningful. CDR3 in amino acids: CSVRQGSSETQYF. The CDR3 DNA reads as TGCAGCGTCAGACAGGGTTCTTCAGAGACCCAGTACTTC. V is TRBV29-1 and J is TRBJ2-5; 7 bases agree with TRBD1. The CDR3 has 13 amino acids. J gave up 4 bases and V 6 bases, and 8 bases lay outside the gene matches. Germline CDR1 is SQVTM and CDR2 is ANQGSEA.

This clonotype was detected a few times. This beta chain appears as a stray read in a library generated for alpha chains; its size is not informative. This chain links TRBV5-5 with TRBJ1-5; tentatively, D is TRBD1 (6 bases). V was trimmed by 0 bases and J by 2 bases, leaving 12 bases between them. In germline, CDR1 is SGHKS, CDR2 YYEKEE (reference sequence). This CDR3 region has 16 residues. The CDR3 loop is CASSLGWGQGNQPQHF. As DNA, the CDR3 is TGTGCCAGCAGCTTGGGATGGGGGCAAGGCAATCAGCCCCAGCATTTT.

Note on this clonotype: As an off-target read in a library built for alpha chains, this beta chain has a frequency of little significance. The chain is built from TRBV7-8 and TRBJ2-1; D is ambiguous. V was cut by 3 bases and J by 2 bases, with 8 bases left in between. Per germline, CDR1 SGHVS and CDR2 FQNEAQ. The CDR3 is 14 amino acids. The CDR3: CASSFIDTYNEQFF. CDR3 nucleotides: TGTGCCAGCAGCTTTATAGACACCTACAATGAGCAGTTCTTC. The full variable domain, with the rest looked up from reference TRBV7-8 and TRBJ2-1, is GAGVSQSPRYKVAKRGQDVALRCDPISGHVSLFWYQQALGQGPEFLTYFQNEAQLDKSGLPSDRFFAERPEGSVSTLKIQRTQQEDSAVYLCASSFIDTYNEQFFGPGTRLTVL.

A remark on this clonotype: The library was built for alpha chains, so this beta chain is an off-target read and its size means little. The chain combines TRBV19 with TRBJ2-1; D possibly uses TRBD1 or TRBD2 (6 bases each). This CDR3 contains 12 residues. Germline assignment: CDR1 LNHDA and CDR2 SQIVND (reference sequence). V dropped 8 bases and J dropped 8 bases, with 13 bases sitting between them. DNA of the CDR3: TGTGCCAGTCGGACGGGGGCTGATGAGCAGTTCTTC. Amino acid sequence: CASRTGADEQFF.

Notes on this clonotype: Since the library was made to target alpha chains, this beta chain is a stray read and its abundance is not meaningful. The chain is built from TRBV3-1 and TRBJ1-3; D uncertain. Germline-derived CDR1 and CDR2 are LGHDT and YNNKEL (reference sequence). CDR3 length equals 14 residues. Trimming left V 0 bases short and J 2 bases short, with 5 bases between. CDR3 sequence reads: CASSQDGAGNTIYF. The DNA of the CDR3 is TGTGCCAGCAGCCAAGATGGGGCTGGAAACACCATATATTTT.

This clonotype was found once. A library prepared for alpha chains yielded this beta chain as an off-target read; its size is of little meaning. The chain couples TRBV28 to TRBJ2-2, with TRBD1 as a possible D gene (5 bases). CDR3 length: 15 amino acids. Trimming cost V 6 bases and J 1 base, with 12 bases left between them. CDR1 is MDHEN and CDR2 is SYDVKM in the germline V gene. CDR3 sequence reads: CASRPTQGNTGELFF. The CDR3 DNA sequence: TGTGCCAGCAGGCCAACTCAGGGGAACACCGGGGAGCTGTTTTTT.

As for this clonotype: This beta chain turned up in a library designed for alpha chains; as an off-target read, its abundance says little. The chain employs TRBV12-3 or TRBV12-4 and TRBJ1-1; D might be TRBD1 (5 bases). The CDR3 loop spans 18 amino acids. Trimming removed 5 bases at V and 8 bases at J, with 30 bases between. The CDR3 region has the DNA TGTGCCAGCAGTCCTCAAAAAACTTCCGGGACCCATCCTACCGAAGCTTTCTTT. Translated, it gives CASSPQKTSGTHPTEAFF.

A remark on this clonotype: This beta chain was picked up by a library intended for alpha chains and is off target, so its count carries little meaning. The chain joins TRBV7-8 to TRBJ1-4, with D possibly TRBD1 on 5 matching bases. Trimming took 8 bases from V and 6 from J, leaving 16 bases between them. This CDR3 is built from 14 residues. The germline gives CDR1 SGHVS, CDR2 FQNEAQ. CDR3 residues: CASRRDRTDEKLFF. The CDR3 DNA sequence: TGTGCCAGCCGAAGAGACAGAACGGATGAAAAACTGTTTTTT.

This clonotype was seen a handful of times. This beta chain represents an off-target read in a library built for alpha chains; its size is of limited meaning. The chain carries TRBV4-1 and TRBJ1-4; TRBD1 might be the D (5 bases). Trimming cost V 0 bases and J 5 bases, with 16 bases left between them. This CDR3 spans 17 amino acids. Germline lookup yields CDR1 MGHRA and CDR2 YSYEKL. The chain's CDR3 is CASSQDSGRRGNEKLFF. The DNA of the CDR3 is TGCGCCAGCAGCCAAGATTCAGGGCGGAGGGGAAATGAAAAACTGTTTTTT.

In regard to this clonotype: A junction boundary mismatches the germline segment, possibly from a read error. This beta chain lies outside the target of a library built for alpha chains; its clone size means little. The rearrangement links TRBV9 to TRBJ2-7; D is possibly TRBD1 or TRBD2 (5 bases each). Germline-derived CDR1 and CDR2 are SGDLS and YYNGEE. This CDR3 has 15 residues. CDR3 coding DNA: TGTACCAGCAGCGCCACCGGGACGCCCGCCACCGAGCAGTACTTC. Translated: CTSSATGTPATEQYF.

Remarks on this clonotype: For a library built for alpha chains, this beta chain is a stray read; little rests on its size. V gene TRBV20-1 combines with J gene TRBJ2-7, with D hard to call. Looked up from germline, CDR1 is DFQATT and CDR2 is SNEGSKA (reference sequence). Trimming took off 6 bases at V and 2 bases at J, with 8 bases between the two ends. The CDR3 has 11 amino acids. The CDR3 region is CSAPDTYEQYF. The CDR3 DNA reads TGCAGTGCACCAGATACCTACGAGCAGTACTTC.

Regarding this clonotype: This beta chain is an off-target read within a library intended for alpha chains, so its frequency means little. J is TRBJ2-2 and V is TRBV5-1; 8 positions agree with TRBD2. There are 14 residues in the CDR3. Trimming took 9 bases from V and 2 from J; bases not matched to a gene: 6. Germline CDR1 reads SGHRS; CDR2 reads YFSETQ. CDR3 sequence reads: CATRREANTGELFF. In DNA form, the CDR3 reads TGCGCCACCAGGCGGGAGGCTAACACCGGGGAGCTGTTTTTT.

On this clonotype: The library was built for alpha chains, so this beta chain is an off-target read and its size means little. The chain has TRBV28 and TRBJ1-5, with 8 bases matching TRBD1. Germline trimming cut 1 base from V and 16 bases from J; bases unmatched to any gene: 6. Germline V gene lookup returns CDR1 MDHEN and CDR2 SYDVKM. The CDR3 runs 12 residues. The CDR3 region is CASSLLTGARHF. The CDR3 coding sequence is TGTGCCAGCAGTTTATTGACAGGGGCTCGTCATTTT.

This clonotype was recorded only once. Within a library made for alpha chains, this beta chain is off target, and its count is uninformative. This chain uses TRBV9 with TRBJ2-2; no definite D call. Trimming pared 3 bases from V and 1 base from J, leaving 1 base between. The CDR3 is 12 residues long. Germline CDR1 is SGDLS and CDR2 is YYNGEE. In DNA, the CDR3 is TGTGCCAGCAGCGAGAACACCGGGGAGCTGTTTTTT. It is translated as CASSENTGELFF.

In regard to this clonotype: This beta chain lies outside the target of a library built for alpha chains; its clone size means little. Here the CDR3 reads CAISRDRGDRQYF. The CDR3 DNA reads as TGTGCCATCAGCCGGGACAGGGGGGACAGGCAGTACTTC. The chain employs TRBV10-3 and TRBJ2-7; TRBD1 matches at 11 bases. J was trimmed by 9 bases and V by 6 bases; bases with no gene match: 7. The CDR3 is 13 amino acids. CDR1 and CDR2 (germline): ENHRY, SYGVKD.

On this clonotype: This beta chain is an unintended read in a library built for alpha chains; its size means little. This chain uses TRBV18 with TRBJ2-7, with D unresolved. V was shortened by 2 bases and J by 6 bases, with 11 bases between the two germline ends. The CDR3 has 13 residues. Germline CDR1 and CDR2: KGHSH and LQKENI. The CDR3 DNA reads as TGTGCCAGCTCACCATTGTCGGGTCCCGAGCAGTACTTC. Protein product: CASSPLSGPEQYF.

Of note for this clonotype: This beta chain lies outside the target of a library built for alpha chains; its clone size means little. The rearrangement joins TRBV20-1 to TRBJ2-1; 10 nucleotides match TRBD1. V was clipped by 5 bases and J by 3 bases; unmatched bases: 7. Germline V gene lookup returns CDR1 DFQATT and CDR2 SNEGSKA (reference sequence). The CDR3 has 15 residues. CDR3 protein: CSAPRGTGVYNEQFF. The CDR3 bases are TGCAGTGCTCCACGGGGGACAGGGGTCTACAATGAGCAGTTCTTC.

This clonotype has a handful of counts. This beta chain turned up in a library designed for alpha chains; as an off-target read, its abundance says little. The chain employs TRBV5-1 and TRBJ2-1; TRBD2 matches at 8 bases. The CDR3 contains 13 residues. V dropped 4 bases and J dropped 9; count of bases not matched to a gene: 6. Germline V gene data show CDR1 as SGHRS and CDR2 as YFSETQ. The DNA for the CDR3 is TGCGCCAGCAGCATGGGACTAGTGGGTGAGCAGTTCTTC. Protein product: CASSMGLVGEQFF.

This clonotype was counted a few times. This beta chain came through as a stray read in a library set up for alpha chains, and its size says little. This CDR3 is CASSPSGGPPPQHF. The CDR3, as DNA: TGTGCCAGCAGTCCAAGTGGCGGCCCTCCGCCCCAGCATTTT. J is TRBJ1-5 and V is TRBV6-2 or TRBV6-3; D uncertain. This CDR3 comprises 14 residues. The V gene's germline CDR1 is MNHEY and CDR2 SVGEGT. The ends were cut back, 5 bases at V and 9 bases at J, with 17 bases in the middle.

In this sample, this clonotype turned up a few times. This beta chain is a stray sequence in a library constructed for alpha chains; its clone size is not meaningful. This chain links TRBV3-1 with TRBJ2-7, with 8 bases matching TRBD1. There are 13 residues in the CDR3. Losses at the gene ends were 7 bases for V and 6 bases for J; bases not matched to a gene: 8. Germline V gene data show CDR1 as LGHDT and CDR2 as YNNKEL (reference sequence). The CDR3, as DNA: TGTGCCAGCACCGGACAGGGTTTGGGCGAGCAGTACTTC. This translates into CASTGQGLGEQYF.

Details on this clonotype: This beta chain is an off-target read within a library intended for alpha chains, so its frequency means little. V is TRBV5-4 and J is TRBJ2-5; the D call may be TRBD1 or TRBD2 (5 bases each). The CDR3 is 13 amino acids. V dropped 0 bases and J dropped 4 bases, with 7 bases sitting between them. CDR1 and CDR2 (germline): SGHNT, YYREEE (reference sequence). DNA of the CDR3: TGTGCCAGCAGCTTGGCTGGGGGAGAGACCCAGTACTTC. As protein: CASSLAGGETQYF.

A note on this clonotype: This beta chain appears as a stray read in a library generated for alpha chains; its size is not informative. The V call is TRBV10-3, the J call TRBJ2-1, with D perhaps TRBD2 (7 bases). The CDR3 covers 14 residues. V dropped 0 bases and J dropped 9 bases, with 12 bases sitting between them. CDR1 is ENHRY, CDR2 SYGVKD, per germline. As DNA, the CDR3 is TGTGCCATCAGTGAGTCGTCGGGGGGCGGTGAGCAGTTCTTC. This translates into CAISESSGGGEQFF.

In its sample, this clonotype was seen a few times. Since the library was made to target alpha chains, this beta chain is a stray read and its abundance is not meaningful. CDR3 protein: CASSQGLRYTGELFF. CDR3 bases: TGTGCCAGCAGCCAAGGGCTCCGTTACACCGGGGAGCTGTTTTTT. The V call is TRBV7-2, the J call TRBJ2-2; D not certain. Germline lookup yields CDR1 SGHTA and CDR2 FQGNSA. This CDR3 spans 15 amino acids. V lost 5 bases to trimming and J lost 3 bases, with 13 bases between them.

This clonotype has only one observation. Being off target in a library aimed at alpha chains, this beta chain has a size of little meaning. The chain employs TRBV29-1 and TRBJ1-2; D might be TRBD1 (5 bases). The germline V and J ends were trimmed by 4 bases and 8 bases, with 11 bases remaining between them. CDR1 SQVTM and CDR2 ANQGSEA come from the germline V gene. This CDR3 spans 11 amino acids. CDR3 loop: CSVGGVEGYTF. The CDR3 DNA reads TGCAGCGTTGGAGGGGTCGAGGGCTACACCTTC.

As regards this clonotype: Compared with germline, one end of the junction differs, possibly owing to a read error. Being off target in a library aimed at alpha chains, this beta chain has a size of little meaning. The CDR3, as DNA: TGTGCCACCAGGGACATTCACATTGGGCAGTACTTT. Amino acids: CATRDIHIGQYF. The chain has TRBV6-1 and TRBJ2-7, with D perhaps matching TRBD1 (6 bases). Looked up from germline, CDR1 is MNHNS and CDR2 is SASEGT. This CDR3 has 12 residues.

This clonotype was counted only a few times. This beta chain is an off-target read within a library intended for alpha chains, so its frequency means little. The chain has TRBV29-1 and TRBJ2-7; D unclear. The germline V and J ends were trimmed by 2 bases and 2 bases, with 10 bases remaining between them. Germline V lookup: CDR1 SQVTM, CDR2 ANQGSEA. The CDR3 loop spans 13 amino acids. The CDR3 reads CSVESGYPYEQYF. The CDR3 coding sequence is TGCAGCGTTGAATCGGGCTATCCCTACGAGCAGTACTTC.

The sample holds one count of this clonotype. A library made for alpha chains picked up this beta chain off target, so its size means little. The V gene is TRBV5-6, the J gene TRBJ2-5; 7 nucleotides agree with TRBD1. V lost 3 bases, J lost 3 bases, and 2 bases stayed unmatched. This CDR3 is 13 amino acids long. CDR1 is SGHDT and CDR2 is YYEEEE in the germline V gene. For the CDR3, the DNA is TGTGCCAGCAGCTCCGGGACAGAAGAGACCCAGTACTTC. Translating it yields CASSSGTEETQYF. The variable domain in full, with the rest retrieved from reference TRBV5-6 and TRBJ2-5, is DAGVTQSPTHLIKTRGQQVTLRCSPKSGHDTVSWYQQALGQGPQFIFQYYEEEERQRGNFPDRFSGHQFPNYSSELNVNALLLGDSALYLCASSSGTEETQYFGPGTRLLVL.

As concerns this clonotype: This beta chain is off target for a library built for alpha chains, so its abundance means little. The chain uses TRBV12-3 or TRBV12-4 and TRBJ2-5; D gene unclear. V was clipped by 4 bases and J by 1 base, with 4 bases between them. CDR3 length: 12 amino acids. The CDR3 nucleotides read TGTGCCAGCAGTTGGGGCCAAGAGACCCAGTACTTC. This sequence encodes CASSWGQETQYF.

This clonotype has just a few counts. With the library built for alpha chains, this beta chain is off target and its frequency is not meaningful. The chain employs TRBV28 and TRBJ2-1; TRBD2 matches 8 bases. The CDR3 spans 13 residues. The trim removed 9 bases at V and 9 bases at J, leaving 10 bases unmatched. CDR1 and CDR2 (germline): MDHEN, SYDVKM. The CDR3 sequence is CASVAGSFSEQFF. The CDR3 DNA reads TGTGCCAGTGTAGCGGGAAGTTTTAGTGAGCAGTTCTTC.